This TCR beta chain was sequenced for a study of T cells expressing NK-cell markers. Study overall: There were seven HCMV-seropositive donors and one seronegative donor among the eight sequenced.

As concerns this clonotype: The antigen is unknown.

Study findings and constraints: The contribution of dominant NKG2C+ clonotypes to CD8+ T cells in about 6 donors was roughly 1.0-7.5%.

TCR beta cDNA was made by 5'RACE template switching with UMIs. TCRdb re-called the 5' RACE reads and gives one entry per CDR3 protein, without DNA. This sample's clone table lists about 150,000 distinct CDR3 sequences. The sequenced material came from blood T cells: a sorted CD56 or NKG2C T cell subset, CD4+ or CD8+ T cells, or bulk PBMC T cells (not recorded which). This TCR was recovered from a woman aged 45 to 65 in good health.

The CDR3 spells CASSATGSSGNTIYF. The V call is TRBV7-9, the J call TRBJ1-3; checking the TCRdb D call of TRBD1 is not possible without DNA. CDR1 is SEHNR, CDR2 FQNEAQ, per germline (reference sequence). This CDR3 is built from 15 residues.